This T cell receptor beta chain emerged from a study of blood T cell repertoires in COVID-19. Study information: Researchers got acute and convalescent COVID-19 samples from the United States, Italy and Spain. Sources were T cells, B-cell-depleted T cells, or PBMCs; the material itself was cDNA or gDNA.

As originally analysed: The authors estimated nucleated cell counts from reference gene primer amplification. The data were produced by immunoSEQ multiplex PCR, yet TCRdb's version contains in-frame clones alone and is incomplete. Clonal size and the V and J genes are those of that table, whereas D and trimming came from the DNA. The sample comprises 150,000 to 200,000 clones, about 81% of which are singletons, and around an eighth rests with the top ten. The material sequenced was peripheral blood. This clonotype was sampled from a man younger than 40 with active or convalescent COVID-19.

The CDR3 here is CASSSGTALNYGYTF. As DNA, the CDR3 is TGTGCCAGCAGCTCCGGGACAGCTCTTAACTATGGCTACACCTTC. This chain connects TRBV27 to TRBJ1-2, with 7 bases lining up with TRBD1. Losses at the gene ends were 6 bases for V and 1 base for J; bases not matched to a gene: 8. CDR1 is MNHEY and CDR2 is SMNVEV in the germline V gene (reference sequence). The CDR3 is 15 amino acids.